These 21 T cell receptor beta chains originate from one sample sequenced in a study of Ad26.COV2.S vaccination and SARS-CoV-2 variants. Generated by immunoSEQ multiplex PCR, the TCRdb table keeps only in-frame clones and is missing some. This table has a few hundred thousand clones, around 88% appearing once. The treatment was: around 19 received Ad26.COV2.S at low or high dose, single or two shots; 5 received placebo; per-sample allocation not given. Samples were taken on day 63 after the first vaccine or placebo injection. The sample here was peripheral blood, taken in a trial of Ad26.COV2.S vaccine versus placebo. These receptors all come from a person between 18 and 65 years old who received the Ad26.COV2.S COVID-19 vaccine or a placebo.

In this sample, this clone turned up once. The chain recombines TRBV15 with TRBJ2-3, with 16 nucleotides matching TRBD2. CDR3 length: 18 amino acids. CDR1 and CDR2 from the germline V gene are LNHNV and YYDKDF (reference sequence). V shed 3 bases and J 1 base; nucleotides not matched to a gene: 4. Written as DNA, the CDR3 is TGTGCCACCAGCAGGGGACTAGCGGGGGGGTCGGGCACAGATACGCAGTATTTT. Amino acid sequence: CATSRGLAGGSGTDTQYF.

The rearrangement links TRBV19 to TRBJ1-4; D is unclear. This CDR3 contains 14 residues. Germline V gene lookup returns CDR1 LNHDA and CDR2 SQIVND (reference sequence). V lost 5 bases and J lost 4, with 11 bases in between. Written as DNA, the CDR3 is TGTGCCAGTAGTGGGTCTCGGCTTAATGAAAAACTGTTTTTT. It translates to CASSGSRLNEKLFF.

The rearrangement joins TRBV7-5 to TRBJ2-1. TRBV7-5 is designated a pseudogene. The CDR3 is 17 residues long. The DNA for the CDR3 is TGTGCCAGAAGCTCGCGAGGGGGGATAAGCTCCTACAATGAGCAGTTCTTC. Translation gives CARSSRGGISSYNEQFF.

V usage is TRBV6-5 and J usage is TRBJ2-4; D unresolved. Germline CDR1 is MNHEY and CDR2 is SVGAGI. The CDR3 runs 15 residues. Trimming left V 4 bases short and J 3 bases short, with 13 bases between. CDR3 nucleotide sequence: TGTGCCAGCAGTTGGGAATCCGGAAGCAAAAACATTCAGTACTTC. Its protein is CASSWESGSKNIQYF.

V gene TRBV6-2 or TRBV6-3 combines with J gene TRBJ2-7; tentative D call: TRBD1 (5 bases). V dropped 4 bases and J dropped 3 bases, with 10 bases sitting between them. This CDR3 is built from 13 residues. CDR1 MNHEY and CDR2 SVGEGT come from the germline V gene. The CDR3 region has the DNA TGTGCCAGCAGTTTATTCAGGGTCTACGAGCAGTACTTC. It translates to CASSLFRVYEQYF.

This chain links TRBV19 with TRBJ1-2; D is unresolved. This CDR3 has 15 amino acids. Germline loops: CDR1 LNHDA, CDR2 SQIVND (reference sequence). Deletions cut 4 bases from V and 6 bases from J, with 18 bases between. CDR3 amino acids: CASSNTRPNWDGYTF. The CDR3 DNA sequence: TGTGCCAGTAGTAATACCCGACCGAACTGGGATGGCTACACCTTC.

The rearrangement joins TRBV25-1 to TRBJ2-7; the match to TRBD1 covers 10 bases. This CDR3 is 14 amino acids long. J lost 7 bases, V lost 4 bases, and 7 bases had no gene match. Looked up from germline, CDR1 is MGHDK and CDR2 is SYGVNS. CDR3 in amino acids: CASSVTGGFGEQYF. As DNA, the CDR3 is TGTGCCAGCAGTGTGACAGGGGGCTTTGGGGAGCAGTACTTC.

The chain is built from TRBV6-5 and TRBJ2-2, with D unclear. Germline CDR1 and CDR2: MNHEY and SVGAGI. V lost 0 bases, J lost 3 bases, and 5 bases lay in between. The CDR3 has 14 residues. Here the CDR3 reads CASSYSDYTGELFF. In DNA form, the CDR3 reads TGTGCCAGCAGTTACTCAGATTACACCGGGGAGCTGTTTTTT.

This rearrangement joins TRBV6-6 to TRBJ2-2; D possibly uses TRBD1 or TRBD2 (5 bases each). Per germline, CDR1 MNHNY and CDR2 SVGAGI (reference sequence). CDR3 size: 14 residues. This CDR3 reads CVEGPQGHTGELFF. For the CDR3, the DNA is TGTGTCGAGGGTCCGCAGGGTCACACCGGGGAGCTGTTTTTT.

The V call is TRBV5-4, the J call TRBJ2-3, with 7 bases lining up with TRBD1. J lost 2 bases, V lost 4 bases, and 13 bases had no gene match. CDR3 length: 17 residues. Germline-derived CDR1 and CDR2 are SGHNT and YYREEE (reference sequence). Written as DNA, the CDR3 is TGTGCCAGCAGCATATTCAGGGCCAGGGGGTTCACAGATACGCAGTATTTT. Its translation is CASSIFRARGFTDTQYF.

CDR3 sequence (DNA): TGTGCCAGTAGTATAGGAAACAGCAATCAGCCCCAGCATTTT. Translated: CASSIGNSNQPQHF. The rearrangement joins TRBV19 to TRBJ1-5; D is unclear. The germline gives CDR1 LNHDA, CDR2 SQIVND (reference sequence). V was shortened by 1 base and J by 1 base, with 5 bases between the two germline ends. The CDR3 contains 14 residues.

The genes are TRBV18 and TRBJ1-5; D might be TRBD1 (6 bases). V lost 2 bases, J lost 5 bases, and 13 bases lay in between. The CDR3 consists of 15 residues. Germline CDR1 and CDR2: KGHSH and LQKENI. CDR3 DNA sequence: TGTGCCAGCTCACCAATGGGCCAGGGGCATCAGCCCCAGCATTTT. It codes for CASSPMGQGHQPQHF.

This chain links TRBV7-3 with TRBJ2-6; D is uncertain. The CDR3 sequence is 14 residues long. Germline CDR1 SGHTA, CDR2 FQGTGA. Trimming removed 5 bases from V and 2 bases from J, with 7 bases in between. For the CDR3, the DNA is TGTGCCAGCAGCCCCGGACCTGGGGCCAACGTCCTGACTTTC. Its protein is CASSPGPGANVLTF.

V gene TRBV10-2 combines with J gene TRBJ2-1; D is undetermined. V lost 5 bases and J lost 0, with 11 bases in between. CDR1 is WSHSY, CDR2 SAAADI, per germline. The CDR3 has 15 amino acids. The CDR3 spells CASSTAPGSYNEQFF. CDR3 DNA: TGCGCCAGCAGTACTGCCCCAGGCTCCTACAATGAGCAGTTCTTC.

This clone was seen a single time. As DNA, the CDR3 is TGTGCCAGCAATTTGGCCGGGGGAATTAATGAGCAGTTCTTC. Its translation is CASNLAGGINEQFF. The V gene is TRBV2, the J gene TRBJ2-1, with D perhaps TRBD2 (6 bases). The CDR3 runs to 14 residues. The germline CDR1 and CDR2 sequences are SNHLY and FYNNEI. Trimming removed 7 bases from V and 7 bases from J, with 17 bases in between.

This chain links TRBV7-2 with TRBJ2-1; TRBD2 might be the D (5 bases). The germline V and J ends were trimmed by 5 bases and 3 bases, with 8 bases remaining between them. This CDR3 contains 13 residues. Germline V lookup: CDR1 SGHTA, CDR2 FQGNSA. CDR3 loop: CASSVEVYNEQFF. CDR3 nucleotides: TGTGCCAGCAGCGTGGAGGTCTACAATGAGCAGTTCTTC.

The chain joins TRBV5-6 to TRBJ2-3; D remains unclear. In germline, CDR1 is SGHDT, CDR2 YYEEEE. This CDR3 has 15 residues. V dropped 5 bases and J dropped 6 bases, with 19 bases sitting between them. The chain's CDR3 is CASRQVESVWDTQYF. The CDR3 DNA follows: TGTGCCAGCAGACAAGTGGAAAGCGTCTGGGATACGCAGTATTTT.

On this clone itself: A read error may account for a junction end that differs from germline. J is TRBJ2-3 and V is TRBV7-8, with 9 bases fitting TRBD2. CDR3 length: 17 residues. Per the germline V gene, CDR1 is SGHVS and CDR2 is FQNEAQ. The CDR3, as DNA: TGTGCCGGCAGCTTGGCCCCTAGCGGGGTAAAGCTGAATACGCAGTATTTT. Its protein product is CAGSLAPSGVKLNTQYF.

The V and J genes are TRBV9 and TRBJ2-5, with 8 bases matching TRBD1. The CDR3 has 14 residues. The V segment lost 4 bases and the J segment 5 bases; nucleotides outside the gene matches: 7. Germline V gene sequence: CDR1 SGDLS, CDR2 YYNGEE. As DNA, the CDR3 is TGTGCCAGCAGCAACAGGGGGGTGGCGGAGACCCAGTACTTC. It codes for CASSNRGVAETQYF.

J is TRBJ2-1 and V is TRBV25-1; TRBD1 aligns across 9 bases. In germline, CDR1 is MGHDK, CDR2 SYGVNS. The V gene end was trimmed by 4 bases and the J gene end by 5 bases; junction bases not matched to a gene: 3. The CDR3 covers 14 residues. The CDR3 is CASSAWDRDNEQFF. DNA for the CDR3: TGTGCCAGCAGTGCCTGGGACAGGGACAATGAGCAGTTCTTC.

The chain links TRBV3-1 (or the pseudogene TRBV3-2) to TRBJ2-7, with D perhaps TRBD1 (5 bases). V lost 2 bases and J 2 bases, leaving 13 bases between the germline ends. The CDR3 consists of 15 residues. Germline CDR1 LGHDT, CDR2 YNNKEL (reference sequence). The CDR3 reads CASSQTTVGTYEQYF. CDR3 DNA sequence: TGTGCCAGCAGCCAAACGACAGTAGGAACCTACGAGCAGTACTTC.